The next 6 T cell receptor beta chains were all read from a single sample in a study of T cell responses to AZD1222 COVID-19 vaccine. TCRdb's copy holds only in-frame clones and misses some; the assay was immunoSEQ multiplex PCR. The sample contains around 80,000 clones, approximately 83% of which appear only once. Sample: peripheral blood, taken 28 days after the second AZD1222 dose. Source of these receptors: an adult who received the AZD1222 COVID-19 vaccine.

Concerning this clone: Other DNA sequences in the same sample also yield this CDR3. The V gene is TRBV5-6, the J gene TRBJ2-7; D is possibly TRBD2 (6 bases). The CDR3 has 12 residues. Germline V lookup: CDR1 SGHDT, CDR2 YYEEEE. With 4 bases removed from V and 4 bases from J, the gap between germline ends came to 9 bases. The CDR3 coding sequence is TGTGCCAGCAGCCTGGGGGGTTACGAGCAGTACTTC. Its protein product is CASSLGGYEQYF.

Comment on this clone: A read error may account for a junction end that differs from germline. The DNA for the CDR3 is TGCGCCAGCAGCGAAGAAGGGGCGCGGGAGACCCAGTACTTC. Translation: CASSEEGARETQYF. V is TRBV4-1 and J is TRBJ2-5; D is possibly TRBD1 (5 bases). Germline-derived CDR1 and CDR2 are MGHRA and YSYEKL. The CDR3 length is 14 residues.

This sequence joins TRBV12-3 or TRBV12-4 and TRBJ2-5; D is tentatively TRBD1 or TRBD2 (5 bases each). The CDR3 spans 13 residues. Trimming took off 5 bases at V and 5 bases at J, with 12 bases between the two ends. The CDR3: CASSARGGETQYF. The CDR3 DNA sequence: TGTGCCAGCAGTGCCCGGGGCGGGGAGACCCAGTACTTC.

The V gene is TRBV10-2, the J gene TRBJ1-4; D gene uncertain. V lost 2 bases and J lost 4, with 5 bases in between. CDR3 length: 13 amino acids. Per the germline V gene, CDR1 is WSHSY and CDR2 is SAAADI. This CDR3 reads CASSEVFNEKLFF. The DNA of the CDR3 is TGCGCCAGCAGTGAGGTGTTTAATGAAAAACTGTTTTTT.

In DNA form, the CDR3 reads TGTGCCAGCAGCTTAGCGGGGGACTCCTACGAGCAGTACTTC. It codes for CASSLAGDSYEQYF. The V call is TRBV7-9, the J call TRBJ2-7; D possibly uses TRBD1 or TRBD2 (5 bases each). The CDR3 runs 14 residues. V lost 0 bases, J lost 0 bases, and 6 bases lay in between. Germline CDR1 reads SEHNR; CDR2 reads FQNEAQ (reference sequence).

This clone was observed a single time. The CDR3 nucleotides read TGTGCCACCGCTGCGAACCAAGGAGGGGGGAATGAGCAGTTCTTC. Translating gives CATAANQGGGNEQFF. This rearrangement joins TRBV7-6 to TRBJ2-1; D might be TRBD1 or TRBD2, each matching 6 bases. Germline CDR1 SGHVS, CDR2 FNYEAQ. Deletions cut 10 bases from V and 7 bases from J, with 23 bases between. The CDR3 totals 15 residues. Based on the CDR3 plus reference TRBV7-6 and TRBJ2-1, the full variable domain is GAGVSQSPRYKVTKRGQDVALRCDPISGHVSLYWYRQALGQGPEFLTYFNYEAQQDKSGLPNDRFSAERPEGSISTLTIQRTEQRDSAMYRCATAANQGGGNEQFFGPGTRLTVL.